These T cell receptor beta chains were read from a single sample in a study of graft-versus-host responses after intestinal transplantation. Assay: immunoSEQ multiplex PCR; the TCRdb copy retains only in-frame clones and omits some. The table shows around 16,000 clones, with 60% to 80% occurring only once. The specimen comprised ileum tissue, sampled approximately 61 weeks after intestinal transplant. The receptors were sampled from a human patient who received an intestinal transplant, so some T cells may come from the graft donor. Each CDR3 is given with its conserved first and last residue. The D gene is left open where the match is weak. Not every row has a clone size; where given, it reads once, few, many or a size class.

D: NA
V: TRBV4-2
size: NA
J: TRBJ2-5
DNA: TGTGCCAGCAGCCAAGTCTCAGGGGGAGGGGAGACCCAGTACTTC
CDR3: CASSQVSGGGETQYF

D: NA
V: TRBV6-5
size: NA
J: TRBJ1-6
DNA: TGTGCCAGCAGCTTCGGACAGACCTATAATTCACCCCTCCACTTT
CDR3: CASSFGQTYNSPLHF

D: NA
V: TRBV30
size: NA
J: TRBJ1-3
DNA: TGTGCCTGGAGTGTGGACTCTGGAAACACCATATATTTT
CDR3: CAWSVDSGNTIYF

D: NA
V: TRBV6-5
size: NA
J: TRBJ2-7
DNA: TGTGCCAGCAGTTCGGGACTCGAGCAGTACTTC
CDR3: CASSSGLEQYF

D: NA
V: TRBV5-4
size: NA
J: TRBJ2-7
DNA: TGTGCCAGCAGCTTGGCCAACGGGCCCTACGAGCAGTACTTC
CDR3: CASSLANGPYEQYF

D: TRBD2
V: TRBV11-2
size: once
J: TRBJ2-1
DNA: TGTGCCAGCAGCTTAGTGGCGGGTGCTAGCGGGACACTTGAGCAGTTCTTC
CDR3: CASSLVAGASGTLEQFF

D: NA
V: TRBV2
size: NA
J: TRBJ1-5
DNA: TGTGCCAGCAGGGGGAGCAATCAGCCCCAGCATTTT
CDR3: CASRGSNQPQHF

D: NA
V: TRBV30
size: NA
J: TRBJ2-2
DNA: TGTGCCTGGAGTGTACGACCCTCAGGCACCGGGGAGCTGTTTTTT
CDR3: CAWSVRPSGTGELFF

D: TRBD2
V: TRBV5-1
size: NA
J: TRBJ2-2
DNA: TGCGCCAGCAGCTTGGGGACTAGCGGGCTGAACACCGGGGAGCTGTTTTTT
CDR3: CASSLGTSGLNTGELFF

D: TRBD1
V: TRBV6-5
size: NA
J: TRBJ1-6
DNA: TGTGCCAGCGTACGACAGGGGGCGGGAAATTCACCCCTCCACTTT
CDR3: CASVRQGAGNSPLHF

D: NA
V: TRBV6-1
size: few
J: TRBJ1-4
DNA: TGTGCCAGCAGTGAAGAGTCCGCAACTAATGAAAAACTGTTTTTT
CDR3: CASSEESATNEKLFF

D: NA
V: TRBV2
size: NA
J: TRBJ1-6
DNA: TGTGCCAGCAGTCCCAGGGGATTCGGGTCACCCCTCCACTTT
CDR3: CASSPRGFGSPLHF

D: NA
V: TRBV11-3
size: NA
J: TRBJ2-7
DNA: TGTGCCAGCAGCCCGGCTTGGGACTTATCCTACGAGCAGTACTTC
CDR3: CASSPAWDLSYEQYF

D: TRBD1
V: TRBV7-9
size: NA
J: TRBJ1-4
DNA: TGTGCCAGCAGCCGCGGACAGGGGGGTGAAAAACTGTTTTTT
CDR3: CASSRGQGGEKLFF

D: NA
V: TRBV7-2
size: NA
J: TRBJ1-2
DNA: TGTGCCAGCAGCTTAAGTCCGGGCCAGGGCCTTCTTCCGAACTATGGCTACACCTTC
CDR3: CASSLSPGQGLLPNYGYTF

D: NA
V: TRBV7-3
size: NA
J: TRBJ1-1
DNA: TGTGCCAGCAGCTTATTCGCCACGGCGAACACTGAAGCTTTCTTT
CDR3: CASSLFATANTEAFF

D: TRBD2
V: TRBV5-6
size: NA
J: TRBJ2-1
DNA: TGTGCCAGCAGCTTTTATGTAGCGGGGGGAGCTAATGAGCAGTTCTTC
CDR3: CASSFYVAGGANEQFF

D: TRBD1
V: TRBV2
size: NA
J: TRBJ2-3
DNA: TGTGCCAGCAGCACAGGGGGAGGAGATACGCAGTATTTT
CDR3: CASSTGGGDTQYF

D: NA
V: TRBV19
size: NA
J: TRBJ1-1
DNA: TGTGCCAGTAGTGCTCCCCCGGGACACATGAACACTGAAGCTTTCTTT
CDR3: CASSAPPGHMNTEAFF

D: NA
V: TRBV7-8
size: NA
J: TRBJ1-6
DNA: TGTGCCAGCAGCTTAGGCCCCTCCGGGTCACCCCTCCACTTT
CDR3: CASSLGPSGSPLHF

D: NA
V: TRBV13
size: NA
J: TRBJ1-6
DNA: TGTGCCAGCAGCTTATGGAGGCCACTTAATTCACCCCTCCACTTT
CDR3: CASSLWRPLNSPLHF

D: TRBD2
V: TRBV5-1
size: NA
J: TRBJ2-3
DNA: TGCGCCAGCAGCTTGCCCCGCGCCGGATTAGCGGGGGGCACAGATACGCAGTATTTT
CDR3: CASSLPRAGLAGGTDTQYF

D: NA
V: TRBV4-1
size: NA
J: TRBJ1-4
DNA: TGCGCCAGCAGCCAAATCTCGGGTTGGAATGAAAAACTGTTTTTT
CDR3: CASSQISGWNEKLFF

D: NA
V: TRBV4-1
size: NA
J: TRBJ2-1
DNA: TGCGCCAGCAGCCAAGTTGTCGGTAATCGGGGGCAGTTCTTC
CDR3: CASSQVVGNRGQFF

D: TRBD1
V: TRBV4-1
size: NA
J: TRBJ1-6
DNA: TGCGCCAGCAGCCAAAAAATGGCGGGACAGGGGAGGAATTCACCCCTCCATTTT
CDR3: CASSQKMAGQGRNSPLHF

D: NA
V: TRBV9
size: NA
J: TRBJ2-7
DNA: TGTGCCAGCAGCTACTCACGCGGGACAGCCCCTTACGAGCAGTACTTC
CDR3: CASSYSRGTAPYEQYF

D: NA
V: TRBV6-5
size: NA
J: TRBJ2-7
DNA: TGTGCCAGCAGTACCGCTAGGGGGGGCTACGAGCAGTACTTC
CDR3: CASSTARGGYEQYF

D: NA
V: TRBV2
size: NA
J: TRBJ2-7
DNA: TGTGCCAGCAGGACGGGAACGCCGGGGCAGTACTTC
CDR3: CASRTGTPGQYF

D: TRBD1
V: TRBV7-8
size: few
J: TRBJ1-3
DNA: TGTGCCAGCAGCTTCGACAGGGTCACTGGAAACACCATATATTTT
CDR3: CASSFDRVTGNTIYF

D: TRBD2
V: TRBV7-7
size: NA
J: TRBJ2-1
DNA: TGTGCTAGCAGCCTAGGACTAGCGGGGATCAATGAGCAGTTCTTC
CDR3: CASSLGLAGINEQFF

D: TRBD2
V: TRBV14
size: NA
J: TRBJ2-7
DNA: TGTGCCAGCAGCCCCCCGACTAGCCGCTACGAGCAGTACTTC
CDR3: CASSPPTSRYEQYF

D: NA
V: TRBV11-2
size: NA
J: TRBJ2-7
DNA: TGTGCCAGCAGCTTCGGGTGGGAGTACGAGCAGTACTTC
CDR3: CASSFGWEYEQYF

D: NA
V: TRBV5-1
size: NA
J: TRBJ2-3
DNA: TGCGCCAGCAGCTGGACCTTAGGGGATACGCAGTATTTT
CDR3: CASSWTLGDTQYF

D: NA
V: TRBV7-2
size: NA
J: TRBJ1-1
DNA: TGTGCCAGCAGCCCCCCTTGGGGTAGGGGGAACACTGAAGCTTTCTTT
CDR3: CASSPPWGRGNTEAFF

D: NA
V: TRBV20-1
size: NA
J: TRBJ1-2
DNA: TGCAGTGCTAGCCGCCGGGGGTTCTTC
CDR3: CSASRRGFF